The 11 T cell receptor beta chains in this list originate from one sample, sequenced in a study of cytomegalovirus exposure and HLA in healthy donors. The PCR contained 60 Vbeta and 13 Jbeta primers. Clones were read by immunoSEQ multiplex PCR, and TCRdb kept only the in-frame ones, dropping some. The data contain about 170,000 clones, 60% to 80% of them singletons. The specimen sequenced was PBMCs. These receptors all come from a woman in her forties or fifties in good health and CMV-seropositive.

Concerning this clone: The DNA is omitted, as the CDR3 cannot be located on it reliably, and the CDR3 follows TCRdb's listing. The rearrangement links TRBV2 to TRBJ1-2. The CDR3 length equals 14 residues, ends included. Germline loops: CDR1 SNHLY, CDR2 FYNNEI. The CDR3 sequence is CASSTSPGVVGYTF.

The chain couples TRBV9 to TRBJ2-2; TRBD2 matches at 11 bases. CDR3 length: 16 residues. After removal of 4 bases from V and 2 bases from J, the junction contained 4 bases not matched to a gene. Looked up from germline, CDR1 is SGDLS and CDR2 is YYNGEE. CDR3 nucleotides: TGTGCCAGCAGCTGGCTAGCGGGGGGTAACACCGGGGAGCTGTTTTTT. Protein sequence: CASSWLAGGNTGELFF.

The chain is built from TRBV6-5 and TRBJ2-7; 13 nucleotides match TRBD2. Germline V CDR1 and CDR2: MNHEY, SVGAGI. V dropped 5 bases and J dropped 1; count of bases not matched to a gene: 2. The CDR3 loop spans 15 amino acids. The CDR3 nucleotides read TGTGCCAGCAGTAGGGGACTAGCGGGGTCCTACGAGCAGTACTTC. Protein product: CASSRGLAGSYEQYF.

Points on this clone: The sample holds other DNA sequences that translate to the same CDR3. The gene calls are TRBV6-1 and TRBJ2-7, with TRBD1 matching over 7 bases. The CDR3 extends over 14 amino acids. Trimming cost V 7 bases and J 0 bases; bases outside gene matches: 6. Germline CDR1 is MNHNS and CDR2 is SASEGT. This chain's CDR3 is CASIEGGLSYEQYF. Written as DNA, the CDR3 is TGTGCCAGCATCGAAGGGGGCCTCTCCTACGAGCAGTACTTC.

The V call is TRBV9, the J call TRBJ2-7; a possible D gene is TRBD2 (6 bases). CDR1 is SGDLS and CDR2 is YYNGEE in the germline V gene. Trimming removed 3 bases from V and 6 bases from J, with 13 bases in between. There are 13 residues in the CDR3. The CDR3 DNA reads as TGTGCCAGCAGCGGAGGGACTCCATCCGAGCAGTACTTC. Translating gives CASSGGTPSEQYF.

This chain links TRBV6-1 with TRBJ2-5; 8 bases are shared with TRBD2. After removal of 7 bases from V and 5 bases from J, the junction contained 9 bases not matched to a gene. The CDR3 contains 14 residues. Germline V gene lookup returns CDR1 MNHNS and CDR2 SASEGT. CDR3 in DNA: TGTGCCAGCACCCGGGGGGGCAGCCAGGAGACCCAGTACTTC. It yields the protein CASTRGGSQETQYF.

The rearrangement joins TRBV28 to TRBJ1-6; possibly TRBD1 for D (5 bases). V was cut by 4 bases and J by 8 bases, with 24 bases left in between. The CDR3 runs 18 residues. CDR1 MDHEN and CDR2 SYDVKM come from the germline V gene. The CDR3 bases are TGTGCCAGCAGTTCGGGTGGTCAGGGACTCTATTTGTATTCACCCCTCCACTTT. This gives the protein CASSSGGQGLYLYSPLHF.

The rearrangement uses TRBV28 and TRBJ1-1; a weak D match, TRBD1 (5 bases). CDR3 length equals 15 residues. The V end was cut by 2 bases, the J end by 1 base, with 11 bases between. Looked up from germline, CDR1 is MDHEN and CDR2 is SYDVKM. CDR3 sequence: CASSLAGRPNTEAFF. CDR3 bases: TGTGCCAGCAGTTTAGCGGGACGGCCGAACACTGAAGCTTTCTTT.

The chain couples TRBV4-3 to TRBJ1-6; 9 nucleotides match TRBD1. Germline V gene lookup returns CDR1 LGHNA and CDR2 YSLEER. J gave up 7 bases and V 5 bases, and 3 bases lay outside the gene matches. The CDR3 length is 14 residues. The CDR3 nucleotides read TGCGCCAGCAGCTCCGGGACAGGGAATTCACCCCTCCACTTT. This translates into CASSSGTGNSPLHF.

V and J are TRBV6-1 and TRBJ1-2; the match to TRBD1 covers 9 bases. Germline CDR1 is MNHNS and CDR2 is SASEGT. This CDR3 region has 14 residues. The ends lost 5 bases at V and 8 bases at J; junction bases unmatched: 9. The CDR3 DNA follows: TGTGCCAGCAGTACTAGGACAGGGGATGAAGGCTACACCTTC. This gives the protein CASSTRTGDEGYTF.

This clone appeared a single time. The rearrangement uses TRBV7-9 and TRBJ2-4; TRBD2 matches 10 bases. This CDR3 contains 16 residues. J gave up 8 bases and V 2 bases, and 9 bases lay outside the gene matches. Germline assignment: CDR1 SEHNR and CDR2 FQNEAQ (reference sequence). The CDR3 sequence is CASSLRSSGRTDIQYF. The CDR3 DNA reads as TGTGCCAGCAGCTTAAGGTCTAGCGGGAGAACAGACATTCAGTACTTC.